Listed below are T cell receptor beta chains from one sample, sequenced in a study of identical twins. Using its own MiXCR run on the 5' RACE reads, TCRdb lists one record per CDR3 protein. The profile shows nearly 200,000 distinct CDR3 sequences, approximately 16% of them singletons. This sample also appeared in a second study, on T cells expressing NK-cell markers.

The specimen sequenced was CD8+ T cells sorted from blood. These TCRs come from a woman under 30 in good health. CDR3s include the opening cysteine and the closing phenylalanine or tryptophan. A D gene is named only where the DNA matches it firmly. Some rows have no size entry. The others give once, few or many, or a class for an expanded clone.

j_gene: TRBJ2-3; v_gene: TRBV10-2; d_gene: TRBD1; abundance: NA; CDR3aa: CASSESTGEDTQYF; CDR3nt: TGCGCCAGCAGTGAGTCCACAGGGGAAGATACGCAGTATTTT
j_gene: TRBJ2-7; v_gene: TRBV7-2; d_gene: NA; abundance: few; CDR3aa: CASSLASKGFPYEQYF; CDR3nt: TGTGCCAGCAGCTTAGCTTCCAAGGGGTTTCCCTACGAGCAGTACTTC
j_gene: TRBJ2-2; v_gene: TRBV12-3/TRBV12-4; d_gene: NA; abundance: NA; CDR3aa: CASRATRQLFF; CDR3nt: TGTGCCAGCAGGGCCACGAGGCAGCTGTTTTTT
j_gene: TRBJ2-1; v_gene: TRBV11-2; d_gene: TRBD2; abundance: many; CDR3aa: CASSLYSGRADEQFF; CDR3nt: TGTGCCAGCAGCCTTTATAGCGGGAGGGCCGATGAGCAGTTCTTC
j_gene: TRBJ2-7; v_gene: TRBV7-8; d_gene: TRBD1; abundance: NA; CDR3aa: CATIPGQGPYEQYF; CDR3nt: TGTGCCACCATACCGGGACAGGGACCCTACGAGCAGTACTTC
j_gene: TRBJ1-1; v_gene: TRBV5-6; d_gene: NA; abundance: NA; CDR3aa: CASSLEGVRNEAFF; CDR3nt: TGTGCCAGCAGCTTGGAGGGGGTGCGGAATGAAGCTTTCTTT
j_gene: TRBJ2-1; v_gene: TRBV12-3/TRBV12-4; d_gene: NA; abundance: many; CDR3aa: CASRPPGDNEQFF; CDR3nt: TGTGCCAGCAGACCCCCGGGGGACAATGAGCAGTTCTTC
j_gene: TRBJ1-1; v_gene: TRBV9; d_gene: NA; abundance: NA; CDR3aa: CASSGGQTRVMNTEAFF; CDR3nt: TGTGCCAGCAGCGGGGGGCAGACCCGGGTGATGAACACTGAAGCTTTCTTT
j_gene: TRBJ2-3; v_gene: TRBV12-3/TRBV12-4; d_gene: TRBD2; abundance: few; CDR3aa: CASSSTSGGFTDTQYF; CDR3nt: TGTGCCAGCAGTTCGACTAGCGGGGGGTTCACAGATACGCAGTATTTT
j_gene: TRBJ2-1; v_gene: TRBV5-5; d_gene: TRBD2; abundance: few; CDR3aa: CASSFGLGRAGYNEQFF; CDR3nt: TGTGCCAGCAGCTTTGGATTGGGGAGGGCCGGGTACAATGAGCAGTTCTTC
j_gene: TRBJ2-7; v_gene: TRBV5-6; d_gene: TRBD2; abundance: few; CDR3aa: CASSLVLAGGEPEQYF; CDR3nt: TGTGCCAGCAGCTTGGTACTAGCGGGAGGAGAGCCCGAGCAGTACTTC
j_gene: TRBJ2-2; v_gene: TRBV5-5; d_gene: TRBD2; abundance: once; CDR3aa: CASSLDLAGVSNTGELFF; CDR3nt: TGTGCCAGCAGCTTGGATCTAGCGGGGGTGTCGAACACCGGGGAGCTGTTTTTT
j_gene: TRBJ2-1; v_gene: TRBV6-4; d_gene: TRBD2; abundance: few; CDR3aa: CASSETAGGSNEQFF; CDR3nt: TGTGCCAGCAGTGAGACAGCGGGGGGGTCCAATGAGCAGTTCTTC
j_gene: TRBJ1-2; v_gene: TRBV16; d_gene: NA; abundance: few; CDR3aa: CASSQIGRATYGYTF; CDR3nt: TGTGCCAGCAGCCAAATAGGCAGGGCTACCTATGGCTACACCTTC
j_gene: TRBJ2-1; v_gene: TRBV5-5; d_gene: NA; abundance: many; CDR3aa: CASSYNEQFF; CDR3nt: TGTGCCAGCAGCTACAATGAGCAGTTCTTC
j_gene: TRBJ1-4; v_gene: TRBV10-1; d_gene: NA; abundance: few; CDR3aa: CASSVDRRRGEKLFF; CDR3nt: TGCGCCAGCAGTGTCGACAGGAGACGCGGCGAAAAACTGTTTTTT
j_gene: TRBJ2-2; v_gene: TRBV14; d_gene: NA; abundance: few; CDR3aa: CASSQGADLGELFF; CDR3nt: TGTGCCAGCAGCCAAGGGGCGGATCTCGGGGAGCTGTTTTTT
j_gene: TRBJ1-4; v_gene: TRBV27; d_gene: NA; abundance: NA; CDR3aa: CASSLSAGGEDKLFF; CDR3nt: TGTGCCAGCAGTTTATCCGCGGGCGGTGAGGACAAACTGTTTTTT
j_gene: TRBJ1-1; v_gene: TRBV20-1; d_gene: NA; abundance: few; CDR3aa: CSARRIAEAFF; CDR3nt: TGCAGTGCTAGAAGGATAGCTGAAGCTTTCTTT
j_gene: TRBJ1-1; v_gene: TRBV20-1; d_gene: NA; abundance: few; CDR3aa: CSALQADLMNTEAFF; CDR3nt: TGCAGTGCCCTACAAGCGGACCTCATGAACACTGAAGCTTTCTTT
j_gene: TRBJ2-7; v_gene: TRBV7-6; d_gene: TRBD1; abundance: NA; CDR3aa: CASSLAKGAIYEQYF; CDR3nt: TGTGCCAGCAGCTTAGCGAAGGGGGCTATCTACGAGCAGTACTTC
j_gene: TRBJ2-2; v_gene: TRBV30; d_gene: NA; abundance: NA; CDR3aa: CAWTGAGELFF; CDR3nt: TGTGCCTGGACGGGGGCCGGGGAGCTGTTTTTT
j_gene: TRBJ2-3; v_gene: TRBV6-2/TRBV6-3; d_gene: TRBD2; abundance: few; CDR3aa: CASSRSGGAGDTQYF; CDR3nt: TGTGCCAGCAGTCGTAGCGGGGGGGCCGGAGATACGCAGTATTTT
j_gene: TRBJ2-7; v_gene: TRBV29-1; d_gene: NA; abundance: NA; CDR3aa: CSVPGAGSEQYF; CDR3nt: TGCAGCGTTCCCGGGGCAGGGTCCGAGCAGTACTTC
j_gene: TRBJ2-7; v_gene: TRBV27; d_gene: TRBD2; abundance: NA; CDR3aa: CASSISGGELYEQYF; CDR3nt: TGTGCCAGCAGTATCAGCGGGGGAGAGCTCTACGAGCAGTACTTC
j_gene: TRBJ2-1; v_gene: TRBV14; d_gene: NA; abundance: few; CDR3aa: CASSQRNFSRGDEQFF; CDR3nt: TGTGCCAGCAGCCAAAGGAACTTCTCCCGGGGCGATGAGCAGTTCTTC
j_gene: TRBJ2-1; v_gene: TRBV7-8; d_gene: NA; abundance: NA; CDR3aa: CASSLFPGLTYNEQFF; CDR3nt: TGTGCCAGCAGCCTGTTTCCGGGACTCACTTACAATGAGCAGTTCTTC
j_gene: TRBJ2-3; v_gene: TRBV5-1; d_gene: NA; abundance: few; CDR3aa: CASSPGWGFTDTQYF; CDR3nt: TGCGCCAGCAGCCCCGGTTGGGGGTTCACAGATACGCAGTATTTT
j_gene: TRBJ1-2; v_gene: TRBV14; d_gene: NA; abundance: NA; CDR3aa: CASSQGLYGYTF; CDR3nt: TGTGCCAGCAGCCAAGGACTCTATGGCTACACCTTC
j_gene: TRBJ2-7; v_gene: TRBV6-5; d_gene: NA; abundance: few; CDR3aa: CASSFSETLSSYEQYF; CDR3nt: TGTGCCAGCAGTTTCTCCGAGACATTGAGCTCCTACGAGCAGTACTTC
j_gene: TRBJ1-2; v_gene: TRBV12-3/TRBV12-4; d_gene: NA; abundance: few; CDR3aa: CASSPQVYYGYTF; CDR3nt: TGTGCCAGCAGTCCCCAGGTCTACTATGGCTACACCTTC
j_gene: TRBJ1-4; v_gene: TRBV7-8; d_gene: NA; abundance: NA; CDR3aa: CASRLTGSQMEKLFF; CDR3nt: TGTGCCAGCAGACTTACAGGGTCCCAGATGGAAAAACTGTTTTTT
j_gene: TRBJ2-1; v_gene: TRBV18; d_gene: NA; abundance: NA; CDR3aa: CASSHWEQMGNEQFF; CDR3nt: TGTGCCAGCTCTCACTGGGAACAGATGGGTAATGAGCAGTTCTTC
j_gene: TRBJ2-7; v_gene: TRBV7-9; d_gene: TRBD1; abundance: few; CDR3aa: CASSPRTGSAYEQYF; CDR3nt: TGTGCCAGCAGCCCTCGGACAGGGTCGGCCTACGAGCAGTACTTC
j_gene: TRBJ1-5; v_gene: TRBV27; d_gene: TRBD1; abundance: NA; CDR3aa: CASSPLSPTGQGQPQHF; CDR3nt: TGTGCCAGCAGTCCTCTATCCCCGACAGGGCAAGGCCAGCCCCAGCATTTT
j_gene: TRBJ1-1; v_gene: TRBV7-2; d_gene: NA; abundance: NA; CDR3aa: CASSSEAFF; CDR3nt: TGTGCCAGCAGCTCTGAAGCTTTCTTT
j_gene: TRBJ2-1; v_gene: TRBV30; d_gene: NA; abundance: NA; CDR3aa: CACDNEQFF; CDR3nt: TGTGCCTGCGACAATGAGCAGTTCTTC
j_gene: TRBJ2-1; v_gene: TRBV6-4; d_gene: TRBD1; abundance: many; CDR3aa: CASSEGQGAYNEQFF; CDR3nt: TGTGCCAGCAGTGAGGGACAGGGGGCCTACAATGAGCAGTTCTTC
j_gene: TRBJ2-1; v_gene: TRBV9; d_gene: NA; abundance: few; CDR3aa: CASSVNGVGEQFF; CDR3nt: TGTGCCAGCAGCGTAAATGGGGTCGGTGAGCAGTTCTTC
j_gene: TRBJ2-3; v_gene: TRBV27; d_gene: NA; abundance: NA; CDR3aa: CASSLSPGSTDTQYF; CDR3nt: TGTGCCAGCAGTTTATCCCCCGGGTCCACAGATACGCAGTATTTT
j_gene: TRBJ1-6; v_gene: TRBV6-5; d_gene: NA; abundance: few; CDR3aa: CASSYGGLLHF; CDR3nt: TGCGCCAGCAGTTACGGGGGGCTCCTCCACTTT
j_gene: TRBJ2-3; v_gene: TRBV7-8; d_gene: TRBD2; abundance: few; CDR3aa: CASRILAGGLDTQYF; CDR3nt: TGTGCCAGCAGGATCCTAGCGGGGGGTCTAGATACGCAGTATTTT
j_gene: TRBJ1-1; v_gene: TRBV2; d_gene: TRBD1; abundance: many; CDR3aa: CASSLGQGDTEAFF; CDR3nt: TGTGCCAGCAGTCTCGGACAGGGCGACACTGAAGCTTTCTTT